This TCR beta chain was profiled in a study of technical replicates of blood from a few donors. The V and J ends lost 5 bases and 3 bases, in that order; junction bases with no gene match: 9. Germline V gene lookup returns CDR1 SGHRS and CDR2 YFSETQ. The CDR3 runs to 16 residues. TCRdb's copy holds only in-frame clones and misses some; the assay was immunoSEQ multiplex PCR. The data contain about 81,000 clones, over 75% of them seen just once; the ten biggest clones take up around 3.9%. V gene TRBV5-1 combines with J gene TRBJ2-2; 8 nucleotides line up with TRBD1. The receptor was isolated from a human donor in good health. Some clones in this sample may be carry-over from other donors' samples. Sequenced: PBMCs. CDR3 bases: TGCGCCAGCAGATTAGGGACAGGAGCCTACACCGGGGAGCTGTTTTTT. Translating it yields CASRLGTGAYTGELFF.